This TCR beta chain originates from a study of T-cell reconstitution after alpha-beta-depleted transplantation in children. The CDR3 is 16 amino acids. CDR1 and CDR2 from the germline V gene are MNHEY and SMNVEV (reference sequence). V was pared by 0 bases and J by 5 bases, with 8 bases of the junction left unmatched. For TCRbeta, the library was prepared with unique molecular identifiers. From the PCR reads, TCRdb called clonotypes with MiXCR, one entry per CDR3 protein. Of 380,000 or so distinct CDR3 sequences listed, less than 15% are singletons. This clonotype was detected only a few times. The V and J genes are TRBV27 and TRBJ1-1; 8 bases map to TRBD1. The receptor was isolated from a human donor who donated a stem cell graft to a child with Fanconi anemia. Sample: PBMCs, taken from the stem cell graft. In DNA form, the CDR3 reads TGTGCCAGCAGTTTATCGGGCAGGGGGCGGAGGACTGAAGCTTTCTTT. Amino acid sequence: CASSLSGRGRRTEAFF.